A selection of T cell receptor beta chains follows, all from one sample in a study of blood T cells in healthy people across ages. MiXCR, run by TCRdb on the 5' RACE reads, gives a single entry per CDR3 protein. The sample shows approximately 810,000 distinct CDR3 sequences, around 28% of them seen only once. The specimen was blood. The origin of the receptors is a woman aged 80 or over in good health. The CDR3 runs from the conserved cysteine through the conserved F or W. Each record gives: D gene, J gene, V gene, clone size, CDR3 protein, CDR3 DNA. A D gene is named only where the DNA matches it firmly. Not every row has a clone size; where given, it reads once, few, many or a size class.

D: TRBD1
J: TRBJ2-3
V: TRBV7-9
size: .
CDR3: CASSPGQGGDMQYF
DNA: TGTGCCAGCAGCCCCGGACAGGGAGGAGATATGCAGTATTTT

D: TRBD1
J: TRBJ2-6
V: TRBV27
size: many
CDR3: CASSALAGQGGANVLTF
DNA: TGTGCCAGCAGTGCCTTAGCCGGACAGGGCGGGGCCAACGTCCTGACTTTC

D: .
J: TRBJ2-3
V: TRBV12-3/TRBV12-4
size: once
CDR3: CASSLEGGVRADTQYF
DNA: TGTGCCAGCAGTTTAGAAGGAGGAGTGAGAGCAGATACGCAGTATTTT

D: .
J: TRBJ1-6
V: TRBV6-2/TRBV6-3
size: .
CDR3: CASSSDSHSPLHF
DNA: TGTGCCAGCAGTTCAGACAGTCATTCACCCCTCCACTTT

D: TRBD1
J: TRBJ1-2
V: TRBV6-2/TRBV6-3
size: .
CDR3: CASRDGTGGANGYTF
DNA: TGTGCCAGCAGAGACGGGACAGGGGGCGCAAATGGCTACACCTTC

D: .
J: TRBJ2-2
V: TRBV7-8
size: .
CDR3: CASTPVLRARTGELFF
DNA: TGTGCCAGCACCCCAGTCCTTCGTGCCCGAACCGGGGAGCTGTTTTTT

D: TRBD1
J: TRBJ1-5
V: TRBV6-2/TRBV6-3
size: few
CDR3: CASKGQGSNQPQHF
DNA: TGTGCCAGCAAGGGACAGGGTAGCAATCAGCCCCAGCATTTT

D: TRBD2
J: TRBJ2-3
V: TRBV3-1
size: many
CDR3: CASSPRGGLADTQYF
DNA: TGTGCCAGCAGCCCGCGGGGGGGCCTCGCAGATACGCAGTATTTT

D: TRBD1
J: TRBJ2-7
V: TRBV18
size: .
CDR3: CVSSPGTGAYEQYF
DNA: TGTGTCAGCTCACCCGGGACAGGGGCCTACGAGCAGTACTTC

D: .
J: TRBJ2-5
V: TRBV7-2
size: many
CDR3: CASSPSIEETQYF
DNA: TGTGCCAGCAGCCCCAGCATCGAAGAGACCCAGTACTTC

D: .
J: TRBJ1-3
V: TRBV29-1
size: few
CDR3: CSVAFGNTIYF
DNA: TGCAGCGTTGCGTTTGGAAACACCATATATTTT